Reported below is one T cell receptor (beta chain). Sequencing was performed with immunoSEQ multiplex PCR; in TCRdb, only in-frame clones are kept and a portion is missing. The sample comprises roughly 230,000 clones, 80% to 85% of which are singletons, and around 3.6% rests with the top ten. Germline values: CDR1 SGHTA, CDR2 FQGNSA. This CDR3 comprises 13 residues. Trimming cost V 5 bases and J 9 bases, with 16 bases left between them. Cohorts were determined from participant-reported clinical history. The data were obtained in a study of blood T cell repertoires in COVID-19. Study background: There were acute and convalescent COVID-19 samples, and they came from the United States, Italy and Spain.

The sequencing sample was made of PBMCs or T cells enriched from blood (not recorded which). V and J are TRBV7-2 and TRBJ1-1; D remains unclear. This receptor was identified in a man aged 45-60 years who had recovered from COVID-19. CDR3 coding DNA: TGTGCCAGCAGCCCCCCCATGGGAGGGAAAGCTTTCTTT. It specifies CASSPPMGGKAFF.